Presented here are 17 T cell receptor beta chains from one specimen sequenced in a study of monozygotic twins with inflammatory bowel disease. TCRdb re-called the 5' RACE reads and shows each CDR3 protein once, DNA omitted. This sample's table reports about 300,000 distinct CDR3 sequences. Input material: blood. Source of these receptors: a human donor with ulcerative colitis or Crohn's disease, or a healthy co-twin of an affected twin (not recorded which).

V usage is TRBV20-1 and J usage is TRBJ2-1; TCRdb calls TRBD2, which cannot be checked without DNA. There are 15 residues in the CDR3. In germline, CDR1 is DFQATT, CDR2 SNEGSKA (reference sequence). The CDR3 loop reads CSARDSASGGNEQFF.

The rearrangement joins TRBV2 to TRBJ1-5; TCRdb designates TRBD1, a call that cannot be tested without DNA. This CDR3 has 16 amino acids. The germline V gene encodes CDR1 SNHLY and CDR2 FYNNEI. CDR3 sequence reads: CASRGGLKASNQPQHF.

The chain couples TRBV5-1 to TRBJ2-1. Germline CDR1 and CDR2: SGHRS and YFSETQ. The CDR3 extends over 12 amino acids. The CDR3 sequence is CASREVNNEQFF.

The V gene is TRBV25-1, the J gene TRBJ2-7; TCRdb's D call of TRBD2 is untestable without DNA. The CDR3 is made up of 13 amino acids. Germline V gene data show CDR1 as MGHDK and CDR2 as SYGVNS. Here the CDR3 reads CASSVGGLMKQYF.

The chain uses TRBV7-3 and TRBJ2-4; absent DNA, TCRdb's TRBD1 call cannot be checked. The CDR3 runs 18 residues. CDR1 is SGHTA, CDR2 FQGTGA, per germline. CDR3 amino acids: CASSQPRRGGISKNIQYF.

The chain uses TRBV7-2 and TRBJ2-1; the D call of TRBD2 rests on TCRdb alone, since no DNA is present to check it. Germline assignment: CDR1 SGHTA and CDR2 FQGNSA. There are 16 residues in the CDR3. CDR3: CASSSTSGGTGNEQFF.

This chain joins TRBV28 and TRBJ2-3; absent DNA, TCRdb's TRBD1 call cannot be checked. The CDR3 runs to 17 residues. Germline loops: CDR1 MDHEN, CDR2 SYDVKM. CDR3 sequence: CASRGPILLSSTDTQYF.

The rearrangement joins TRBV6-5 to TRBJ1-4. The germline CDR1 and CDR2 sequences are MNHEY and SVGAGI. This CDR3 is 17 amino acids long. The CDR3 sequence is CASSYYSHGATNEKLFF.

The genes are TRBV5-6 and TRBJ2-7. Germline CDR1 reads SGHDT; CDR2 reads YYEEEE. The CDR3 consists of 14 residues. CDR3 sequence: CASSLSELSYEQYF.

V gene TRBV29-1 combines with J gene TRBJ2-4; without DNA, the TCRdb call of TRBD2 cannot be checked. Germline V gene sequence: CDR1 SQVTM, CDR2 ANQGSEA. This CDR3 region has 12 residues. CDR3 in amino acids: CSAEGLADIQYF.

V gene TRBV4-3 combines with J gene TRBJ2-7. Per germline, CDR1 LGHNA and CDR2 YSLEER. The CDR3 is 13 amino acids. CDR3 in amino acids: CASSQETRLEQYF.

CDR3 loop: CASKIAHDYNEQFF. The chain recombines TRBV5-1 with TRBJ2-1. The CDR3 totals 14 residues. The germline V gene encodes CDR1 SGHRS and CDR2 YFSETQ.

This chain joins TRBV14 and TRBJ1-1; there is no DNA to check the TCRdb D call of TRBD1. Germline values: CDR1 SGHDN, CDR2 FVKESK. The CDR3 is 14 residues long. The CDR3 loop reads CASSPRVWYTEAFF.

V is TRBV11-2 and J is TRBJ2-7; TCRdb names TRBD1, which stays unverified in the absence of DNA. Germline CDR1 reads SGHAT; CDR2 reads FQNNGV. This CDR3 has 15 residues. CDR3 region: CASSPLGGRYYEQYF. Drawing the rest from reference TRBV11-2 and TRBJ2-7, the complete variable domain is EAGVAQSPRYKIIEKRQSVAFWCNPISGHATLYWYQQILGQGPKLLIQFQNNGVVDDSQLPKDRFSAERLKGVDSTLKIQPAKLEDSAVYLCASSPLGGRYYEQYFGPGTRLTVT.

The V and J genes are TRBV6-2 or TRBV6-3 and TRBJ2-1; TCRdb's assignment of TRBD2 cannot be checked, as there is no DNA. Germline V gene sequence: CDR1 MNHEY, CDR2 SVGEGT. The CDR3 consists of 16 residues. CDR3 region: CASSYGLAGSLDEQFF.

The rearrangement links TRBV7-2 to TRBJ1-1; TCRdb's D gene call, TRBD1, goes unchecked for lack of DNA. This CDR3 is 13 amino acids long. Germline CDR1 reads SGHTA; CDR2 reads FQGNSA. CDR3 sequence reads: CASSVRAATEAFF.

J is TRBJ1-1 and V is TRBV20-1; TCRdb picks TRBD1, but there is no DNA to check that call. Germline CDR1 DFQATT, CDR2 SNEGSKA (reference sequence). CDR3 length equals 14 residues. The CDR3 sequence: CSARWTGGDTEAFF.